The 25 T cell receptor beta chains below were found in one sample sequenced in a study of OX40 agonist ivuxolimab in advanced cancers. Clones were read by immunoSEQ multiplex PCR, and TCRdb kept only the in-frame ones, dropping some. Of roughly 60,000 clones listed, around 86% are singletons. Specimen: CD4+ or CD8+ T cells sorted from blood, collected in a trial of the OX40 agonist ivuxolimab. The receptors come from an adult with an advanced solid tumor such as melanoma, head and neck, liver or kidney cancer.

This clone has a handful of counts. The gene calls are TRBV9 and TRBJ2-5, with 8 bases matching TRBD2. The V gene end was trimmed by 2 bases and the J gene end by 8 bases; junction bases not matched to a gene: 8. The CDR3 spans 14 residues. Germline assignment: CDR1 SGDLS and CDR2 YYNGEE. CDR3 DNA: TGTGCCAGCAGCGTTAGCGGGATAAAGAGTACCCAGTACTTC. Translation gives CASSVSGIKSTQYF.

The chain links TRBV25-1 to TRBJ1-1; 8 nucleotides align to TRBD1. J lost 5 bases, V lost 5 bases, and 10 bases had no gene match. CDR3 length equals 15 residues. Germline CDR1 is MGHDK and CDR2 is SYGVNS. For the CDR3, the DNA is TGTGCCAGCAGTAAAGCAGGGGGCCGCTGGACTGAAGCTTTCTTT. Encoded protein: CASSKAGGRWTEAFF.

V is TRBV5-6 and J is TRBJ2-3; tentatively, D is TRBD2 (5 bases). The CDR3 runs 14 residues. Germline V lookup: CDR1 SGHDT, CDR2 YYEEEE. Trimming pared 5 bases from V and 3 bases from J, leaving 13 bases between. This CDR3 is CASSDGMGTDTQYF. CDR3 coding DNA: TGTGCCAGCAGTGACGGGATGGGGACAGATACGCAGTATTTT.

The rearrangement links TRBV7-3 to TRBJ2-3, with TRBD2 as a possible D gene (6 bases). CDR1 is SGHTA and CDR2 is FQGTGA in the germline V gene. V lost 4 bases and J 1 base, leaving 18 bases between the germline ends. The CDR3 extends over 17 amino acids. The CDR3 nucleotides are TGTGCCAGCAGCTCGAACACGGGCGGGGCTGGCACAGATACGCAGTATTTT. It translates to CASSSNTGGAGTDTQYF.

This clone appeared once. The chain has TRBV30 and TRBJ2-7; TRBD1 aligns across 7 bases. The CDR3 contains 15 residues. J was trimmed by 5 bases and V by 0 bases; bases with no gene match: 10. Germline V gives CDR1 GTSNPN, CDR2 SVGIG (reference sequence). This CDR3 reads CAWSVRRGGKDEQYF. In DNA form, the CDR3 reads TGTGCCTGGAGTGTACGGCGAGGGGGCAAGGACGAGCAGTACTTC.

A remark on this clone: The same CDR3 arises from other DNA sequences in this sample as well. The chain has TRBV7-2 and TRBJ2-5, with D maybe TRBD1 (6 bases). The germline gives CDR1 SGHTA, CDR2 FQGNSA. V lost 1 base to trimming and J lost 5 bases, with 14 bases between them. The CDR3 contains 15 residues. The CDR3 is CASSLVGVGQETQYF. DNA of the CDR3: TGTGCCAGCAGCTTAGTAGGTGTCGGACAGGAGACCCAGTACTTC.

The rearrangement links TRBV21-1 to TRBJ1-2. TRBV21-1 is described as a pseudogene. CDR3 size: 16 residues. The CDR3 DNA reads TGTGCCAGCAGCAACTCAGACGCTCGGCTCCCCTATGGCTACACCTTC. As protein: CASSNSDARLPYGYTF.

This clone was seen just once. The chain couples TRBV5-6 to TRBJ2-4; D uncertain. Germline V lookup: CDR1 SGHDT, CDR2 YYEEEE. V lost 5 bases to trimming and J lost 11 bases, with 20 bases between them. This CDR3 has 14 amino acids. In DNA form, the CDR3 reads TGTGCCAGCAGGGAGCAGCCAACCACCCCCGTTCAGTACTTC. Its translation: CASREQPTTPVQYF. The full variable domain, its missing parts supplied by reference TRBV5-6 and TRBJ2-4, is DAGVTQSPTHLIKTRGQQVTLRCSPKSGHDTVSWYQQALGQGPQFIFQYYEEEERQRGNFPDRFSGHQFPNYSSELNVNALLLGDSALYLCASREQPTTPVQYFGAGTRLSVL.

The genes are TRBV7-2 and TRBJ2-3; maybe TRBD1 (5 bases). The CDR3 totals 13 residues. Per germline, CDR1 SGHTA and CDR2 FQGNSA. V was clipped by 3 bases and J by 5 bases, with 9 bases between them. The CDR3 nucleotides read TGTGCCAGCAGCTTTGACAGTGAAGATACGCAGTATTTT. Translating gives CASSFDSEDTQYF.

The chain recombines TRBV5-6 with TRBJ2-2, with TRBD2 identical over 10 bases. V shed 4 bases, J shed 4 bases, and the junction held 4 bases outside the gene matches. The CDR3 extends over 15 amino acids. Looked up from germline, CDR1 is SGHDT and CDR2 is YYEEEE. The CDR3 nucleotides are TGTGCCAGCAGCATACTAGCGGGGAGCACCGGGGAGCTGTTTTTT. As protein: CASSILAGSTGELFF.

V gene TRBV19 combines with J gene TRBJ1-5; possible D gene TRBD1, 5 bases. V was cut by 5 bases and J by 7 bases, with 18 bases left in between. Germline V gives CDR1 LNHDA, CDR2 SQIVND (reference sequence). The CDR3 extends over 15 amino acids. CDR3 coding DNA: TGTGCCAGTAGTCCGCGGGACCGCTTGGTACAGCCCCAGCATTTT. Protein product: CASSPRDRLVQPQHF. The full variable domain, with the rest looked up from reference TRBV19 and TRBJ1-5, is DGGITQSPKYLFRKEGQNVTLSCEQNLNHDAMYWYRQDPGQGLRLIYYSQIVNDFQKGDIAEGYSVSREKKESFPLTVTSAQKNPTAFYLCASSPRDRLVQPQHFGDGTRLSIL.

This chain joins TRBV5-6 and TRBJ2-7; 9 positions match TRBD1. Trimming cost V 2 bases and J 4 bases; bases outside gene matches: 4. CDR3 length: 14 amino acids. Per germline, CDR1 SGHDT and CDR2 YYEEEE. The CDR3 here is CASSLGQGKYEQYF. CDR3 DNA sequence: TGTGCCAGCAGCTTAGGACAGGGGAAATACGAGCAGTACTTC.

The V gene is TRBV2, the J gene TRBJ2-7; D is undetermined. Germline CDR1 and CDR2: SNHLY and FYNNEI. The CDR3 has 11 residues. Trimming pared 5 bases from V and 3 bases from J, leaving 5 bases between. CDR3 nucleotide sequence: TGTGCCAGCAGTCCAATCTACGAGCAGTACTTC. Translated, it gives CASSPIYEQYF.

The V call is TRBV19, the J call TRBJ2-1; 8 nucleotides line up with TRBD1. This CDR3 has 15 amino acids. V trimming: 2 bases; J trimming: 3 bases; junction bases outside the gene matches: 3. CDR1 and CDR2 from the germline V gene are LNHDA and SQIVND (reference sequence). For the CDR3, the DNA is TGTGCCAGTAGTATACAGGGGGCCCTCTACAATGAGCAGTTCTTC. It translates to CASSIQGALYNEQFF.

The V call is TRBV27, the J call TRBJ1-4; 8 bases are a match to TRBD1. After removal of 3 bases from V and 8 bases from J, the junction contained 17 bases not matched to a gene. Germline lookup yields CDR1 MNHEY and CDR2 SMNVEV (reference sequence). The CDR3 is 18 amino acids. The DNA of the CDR3 is TGTGCCAGCAGTTTTCCAAAGGGGGGGCAGGGGGCTCGAGAAAAACTGTTTTTT. Encoded protein: CASSFPKGGQGAREKLFF.

The chain joins TRBV7-6 to TRBJ1-1; D uncertain. Trimming cost V 5 bases and J 2 bases, with 12 bases left between them. The CDR3 loop spans 14 amino acids. Germline CDR1 reads SGHVS; CDR2 reads FNYEAQ. The CDR3, as DNA: TGTGCCAGCAGCCCAGCGACATTTAACACTGAAGCTTTCTTT. Amino acids: CASSPATFNTEAFF.

This clone came up once. V is TRBV28 and J is TRBJ2-3; 9 bases map to TRBD2. The ends lost 7 bases at V and 1 base at J; junction bases unmatched: 6. The CDR3 has 15 amino acids. Germline CDR1 MDHEN, CDR2 SYDVKM. For the CDR3, the DNA is TGTGCCAGCATATCCGGCGGGGGGGGCACAGATACGCAGTATTTT. Amino acids: CASISGGGGTDTQYF.

The V call is TRBV11-3, the J call TRBJ1-2, with unresolved D. V was trimmed by 8 bases and J by 7 bases, leaving 23 bases between them. The CDR3 is made up of 15 amino acids. Germline V gene sequence: CDR1 SGHNT, CDR2 YENEEA. In nucleotides, the CDR3 is TGTGCCAGCGCATTAAGTGTATCGGGTTACGGTGGCTACACCTTC. Encoded protein: CASALSVSGYGGYTF.

This clone was counted once. The chain combines TRBV5-1 with TRBJ2-5; unclear D gene. This CDR3 has 13 amino acids. The germline V gene has CDR1 SGHRS and CDR2 YFSETQ. Trimming removed 5 bases at V and 0 bases at J, with 8 bases between. CDR3 nucleotides: TGCGCCAGCAGGGAAAGCGACCAAGAGACCCAGTACTTC. Protein sequence: CASRESDQETQYF.

Here the CDR3 reads CASSEGRRGYTF. The CDR3 region has the DNA TGTGCCAGCAGTGAAGGACGAAGAGGCTACACCTTC. This sequence joins TRBV28 and TRBJ1-2; no reliable D call. From germline, CDR1 is MDHEN and CDR2 SYDVKM. V was pared by 5 bases and J by 8 bases, with 12 bases between. CDR3 length: 12 amino acids.

This clone has only one observation. The chain is built from TRBV4-3 and TRBJ1-5; D is undetermined. Germline CDR1 LGHNA, CDR2 YSLEER. This CDR3 contains 16 residues. The V gene lost 6 bases and the J gene lost 0 bases, with 15 bases spanning the gap. CDR3 coding DNA: TGCGCCAGCAGTTCAACAGTGTTTGATAGCAATCAGCCCCAGCATTTT. Translation: CASSSTVFDSNQPQHF.

This sequence joins TRBV4-3 and TRBJ1-1; D possibly corresponds to TRBD1 (5 bases). CDR3 size: 14 residues. Germline CDR1 is LGHNA and CDR2 is YSLEER. V was clipped by 3 bases and J by 3 bases, with 11 bases between them. CDR3 nucleotide sequence: TGCGCCAGCAGCCAGAACCAGGGTTACACTGAAGCTTTCTTT. This codes for CASSQNQGYTEAFF.

The chain combines TRBV29-1 with TRBJ2-1; D might be TRBD2 (5 bases). The CDR3 is 12 residues long. The germline CDR1 and CDR2 sequences are SQVTM and ANQGSEA. Trimming removed 7 bases from V and 5 bases from J, with 12 bases in between. The CDR3 protein is CSAERYNNEQFF. The CDR3 nucleotides are TGCAGCGCCGAGCGGTATAACAATGAGCAGTTCTTC.

This clone was recorded only once. The rearrangement uses TRBV6-6 and TRBJ2-7, with D perhaps matching TRBD2 (6 bases). Germline CDR1 is MNHNY and CDR2 is SVGAGI (reference sequence). The ends were cut back, 2 bases at V and 0 bases at J, with 8 bases in the middle. The CDR3 spans 14 residues. The CDR3 reads CASSYGGNSYEQYF. CDR3 coding DNA: TGTGCCAGCAGTTACGGCGGGAACTCCTACGAGCAGTACTTC.

V and J are TRBV6-5 and TRBJ2-2, with D perhaps matching TRBD1 or TRBD2 (5 bases each). The CDR3 length is 14 residues. Germline V gene data show CDR1 as MNHEY and CDR2 as SVGAGI. The ends were cut back, 4 bases at V and 4 bases at J, with 10 bases in the middle. The CDR3 coding sequence is TGTGCCAGCAGTTCCGGGGCGGGCACCGGGGAGCTGTTTTTT. Its protein product is CASSSGAGTGELFF.